This T cell receptor beta chain was documented in a study of blood T cells in healthy people across ages. Whole-study results and caveats: It was held that the diversity estimates obtained from one million T cells were underestimates. Any changes in expanded clonotypes were possibly confounded, as donor CMV status remained unknown. When set beside aged donors, long-lived donors presented more naive CD4+ cells and higher diversity.

Then a second PCR, running roughly 6 to 11 cycles, was carried out with a sample-barcoded 5' primer and a J-beta primer mix. One entry per CDR3 protein results from TCRdb running MiXCR on the 5' RACE reads. The sample has about a million distinct CDR3 sequences, around 54% seen once. With regard to this clonotype: Its antigen is undetermined.

The CDR3 totals 14 residues. The germline V gene encodes CDR1 SQVTM and CDR2 ANQGSEA. The V and J ends lost 4 bases and 3 bases, in that order; junction bases with no gene match: 7. Material for sequencing was blood. V is TRBV29-1 and J is TRBJ2-7; TRBD1 agrees at 9 bases. The clonotype was recovered from a woman in her sixties in good health. The CDR3 nucleotides are TGCAGCGTTGTGGGGGGACAGGGTTTCTACGAGCAGTACTTC. This codes for CSVVGGQGFYEQYF.